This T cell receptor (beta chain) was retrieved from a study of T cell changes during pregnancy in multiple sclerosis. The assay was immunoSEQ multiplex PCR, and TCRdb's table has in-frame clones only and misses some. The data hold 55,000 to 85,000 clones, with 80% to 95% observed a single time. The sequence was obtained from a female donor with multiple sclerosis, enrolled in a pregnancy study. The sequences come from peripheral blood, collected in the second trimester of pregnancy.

The CDR3 is CASSRQGPYNSPLHF. CDR3 coding DNA: TGTGCCAGCAGCCGACAGGGGCCCTATAATTCACCCCTCCACTTT. This chain joins TRBV5-4 and TRBJ1-6; 8 bases agree with TRBD1. Germline CDR1 SGHNT, CDR2 YYREEE (reference sequence). The CDR3 has 15 amino acids. Trimming cost V 4 bases and J 2 bases; bases outside gene matches: 2.